A selection of T cell receptor beta chains follows, all from one sample in a study of cytomegalovirus exposure and HLA in healthy donors. The repertoire was sequenced with immunoSEQ multiplex PCR; TCRdb's copy has only in-frame clones and lacks some. The repertoire includes around 120,000 clones, 80% to 85% of them detected once, and about 1.2% sits in the top ten. The sequenced sample consisted of PBMCs. These receptors were obtained from a boy aged 5-17 years in good health and CMV-seronegative. Both conserved end residues are part of each CDR3. Fields, in order: V gene, J gene, D gene, clone size, CDR3 protein, CDR3 DNA. D genes are given only for firm matches. The size field is filled for only some rows; it gives once, few, many or a size class.

V: TRBV5-4; J: TRBJ1-1; D: TRBD1; size: NA; CDR3: CASIRDRGRKTEAFF; DNA: TGTGCCAGCATTCGGGACAGGGGGCGGAAAACTGAAGCTTTCTTT
V: TRBV5-1; J: TRBJ1-1; D: NA; size: NA; CDR3: CASSQGVTGTEAFF; DNA: TGCGCCAGCAGTCAGGGAGTTACAGGGACTGAAGCTTTCTTT
V: TRBV7-2; J: TRBJ2-7; D: TRBD2; size: NA; CDR3: CASSLGLAGGVYEQYF; DNA: TGTGCCAGCAGCTTAGGCCTAGCGGGGGGGGTCTACGAGCAGTACTTC
V: TRBV6-6; J: TRBJ2-5; D: NA; size: NA; CDR3: CASSYSSGGPQETQYF; DNA: TGTGCCAGCAGTTACTCTTCCGGGGGTCCCCAAGAGACCCAGTACTTC
V: TRBV27; J: TRBJ1-1; D: TRBD1; size: NA; CDR3: CASSSGQANTEAFF; DNA: TGTGCCAGCAGTTCGGGACAGGCGAACACTGAAGCTTTCTTT
V: TRBV5-4; J: TRBJ1-2; D: NA; size: NA; CDR3: CASSEPGGYTF; DNA: TGTGCCAGCAGTGAGCCGGGGGGCTACACCTTC
V: TRBV27; J: TRBJ2-7; D: TRBD2; size: NA; CDR3: CASSGGLAAEQYF; DNA: TGTGCCAGCAGTGGTGGACTAGCGGCCGAGCAGTACTTC
V: TRBV18; J: TRBJ2-2; D: NA; size: few; CDR3: CASSPPPALNTGELFF; DNA: TGTGCCAGCTCACCACCCCCCGCGCTGAACACCGGGGAGCTGTTTTTT
V: TRBV6-5; J: TRBJ2-7; D: NA; size: NA; CDR3: CASSDRDSPYEQYF; DNA: TGTGCCAGCAGCGACCGGGATTCACCCTACGAGCAGTACTTC
V: TRBV7-9; J: TRBJ1-1; D: NA; size: NA; CDR3: CASSLLGQRNTEAFF; DNA: TGTGCCAGCAGCCTCCTTGGACAGAGGAACACTGAAGCTTTCTTT
V: TRBV9; J: TRBJ2-1; D: TRBD1; size: NA; CDR3: CASSATGVGEQFF; DNA: TGTGCCAGCAGCGCGACAGGGGTGGGTGAGCAGTTCTTC
V: TRBV12-5; J: TRBJ1-5; D: NA; size: NA; CDR3: CASGGGGLNQPQHF; DNA: TGTGCTAGTGGGGGGGGAGGGCTCAATCAGCCCCAGCATTTT
V: TRBV21-1; J: TRBJ2-1; D: NA; size: NA; CDR3: CASRTTVTGTSGREGYNEQFF; DNA: TGTGCCAGCAGGACGACAGTTACCGGGACTAGCGGGAGGGAGGGCTACAATGAGCAGTTCTTC
V: TRBV7-6; J: TRBJ2-3; D: TRBD2; size: NA; CDR3: CASGGTSGTDTQYF; DNA: TGTGCCAGCGGCGGGACTAGCGGTACAGATACGCAGTATTTT
V: TRBV5-6; J: TRBJ2-2; D: TRBD2; size: NA; CDR3: CASSLGTSGRYTGELFF; DNA: TGTGCCAGCAGCTTGGGAACTAGCGGGAGGTACACCGGGGAGCTGTTTTTT
V: TRBV12-5; J: TRBJ2-7; D: NA; size: NA; CDR3: CASGLEQGLAEQYF; DNA: TGTGCTAGTGGTTTGGAACAGGGCCTCGCGGAGCAGTACTTC
V: TRBV9; J: TRBJ2-1; D: TRBD2; size: few; CDR3: CASSEAGGPYNEQFF; DNA: TGTGCCAGCAGCGAGGCGGGAGGGCCCTACAATGAGCAGTTCTTC
V: TRBV5-1; J: TRBJ2-5; D: NA; size: NA; CDR3: CASSWASGETQYF; DNA: TGCGCCAGCAGCTGGGCCTCCGGCGAGACCCAGTACTTC
V: TRBV18; J: TRBJ2-3; D: NA; size: NA; CDR3: CASSHQSSDTQYF; DNA: TGTGCCAGCTCTCACCAAAGCTCAGATACGCAGTATTTT
V: TRBV6-6; J: TRBJ2-3; D: TRBD1; size: NA; CDR3: CASSYRGPDTQYF; DNA: TGTGCCAGCAGTTACAGGGGGCCAGATACGCAGTATTTT
V: TRBV5-1; J: TRBJ2-7; D: TRBD1; size: NA; CDR3: CASSGGQGANEQYF; DNA: TGCGCCAGCAGCGGGGGACAGGGGGCCAACGAGCAGTACTTC
V: TRBV6-5; J: TRBJ2-1; D: NA; size: NA; CDR3: CASTSGPFTEQFF; DNA: TGTGCCAGCACCTCGGGTCCATTCACCGAGCAGTTCTTC
V: TRBV11-2; J: TRBJ2-7; D: TRBD1; size: NA; CDR3: CASSLDRDSPYEQYF; DNA: TGTGCCAGCAGCTTAGATCGGGACAGCCCCTACGAGCAGTACTTC
V: TRBV9; J: TRBJ2-5; D: TRBD1; size: NA; CDR3: CASSVGDRGGETQYF; DNA: TGTGCCAGCAGCGTAGGGGACAGGGGTGGGGAGACCCAGTACTTC
V: TRBV15; J: TRBJ2-5; D: NA; size: NA; CDR3: CATSNGGETQYF; DNA: TGTGCCACCAGCAATGGGGGGGAGACCCAGTACTTC
V: TRBV19; J: TRBJ1-2; D: NA; size: NA; CDR3: CASSRTVTNYGYTF; DNA: TGTGCCAGTAGCCGGACAGTAACTAACTATGGCTACACCTTC
V: TRBV10-3; J: TRBJ2-1; D: NA; size: NA; CDR3: CAISSTDGYNEQFF; DNA: TGTGCCATCAGTTCTACCGATGGTTACAATGAGCAGTTCTTC
V: TRBV6-5; J: TRBJ2-7; D: NA; size: NA; CDR3: CASSRQVLGEQYF; DNA: TGTGCCAGCAGCCGACAGGTGTTGGGCGAGCAGTACTTC
V: TRBV19; J: TRBJ1-1; D: TRBD1; size: NA; CDR3: CASSIIRQGNTEAFF; DNA: TGTGCCAGTAGTATCATAAGACAGGGGAACACTGAAGCTTTCTTT
V: TRBV7-2; J: TRBJ1-6; D: NA; size: NA; CDR3: CASSEMGLEDSPLHF; DNA: TGTGCCAGCAGCGAGATGGGCTTGGAAGATTCACCCCTCCACTTT
V: TRBV2; J: TRBJ2-3; D: NA; size: NA; CDR3: CASGPYRQTNTDTQYF; DNA: TGTGCCAGCGGGCCCTACCGGCAAACAAACACAGATACGCAGTATTTT
V: TRBV5-4; J: TRBJ2-3; D: NA; size: once; CDR3: CASSLSSDTQYF; DNA: TGTGCCAGCAGCTTGAGCTCAGATACGCAGTATTTT
V: TRBV2; J: TRBJ2-1; D: TRBD2; size: NA; CDR3: CASRSGLAVYNEQFF; DNA: TGTGCCAGCAGGTCCGGACTAGCGGTCTACAATGAGCAGTTCTTC
V: TRBV25-1; J: TRBJ1-5; D: NA; size: NA; CDR3: CASSEGGNQPQHF; DNA: TGTGCCAGCAGTGAAGGAGGGAATCAGCCCCAGCATTTT